This TCR beta chain was sequenced in a study of shared clonotypes between healthy human individuals. Measured with immunoSEQ multiplex PCR; TCRdb has only the in-frame clones, and not every one. This table holds about 1.1 million clones, approximately 78% found once. V lost 8 bases to trimming and J lost 5 bases, with 16 bases between them. Germline lookup yields CDR1 LNHDA and CDR2 SQIVND (reference sequence). The CDR3 has 14 amino acids. Study outcomes and limitations: Generation probability values for non-shared clonotypes were lower than those for clonotypes shared by all four donors.

This clone was counted once. Antigen unknown. The J gene is TRBJ1-5, the V gene TRBV19; perhaps TRBD1 as D (6 bases). The clonotype originates from a man aged 18 to 35 in good health. Some clones in this sample may be carry-over from other donors' samples. Source material: memory CD4+ T cells from PBMCs. Subset defined: CD45RA-negative fraction. CDR3 sequence (DNA): TGTGCCAGTTCTCCTACAGGGACCTATCAGCCCCAGCATTTT. It is translated as CASSPTGTYQPQHF.